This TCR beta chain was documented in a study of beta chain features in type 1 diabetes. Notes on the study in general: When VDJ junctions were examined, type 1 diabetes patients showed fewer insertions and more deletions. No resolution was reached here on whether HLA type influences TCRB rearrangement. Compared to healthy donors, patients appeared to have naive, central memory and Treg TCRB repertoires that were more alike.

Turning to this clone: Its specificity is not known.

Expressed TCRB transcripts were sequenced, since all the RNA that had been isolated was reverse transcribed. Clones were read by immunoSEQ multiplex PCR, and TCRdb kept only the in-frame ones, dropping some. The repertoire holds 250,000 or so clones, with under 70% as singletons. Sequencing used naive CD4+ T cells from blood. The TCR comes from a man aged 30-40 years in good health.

The CDR3 bases are TGTGCCAGCAGCGAAACCGGGGAGCTGTTTTTT. Translating gives CASSETGELFF. The chain carries TRBV7-9 and TRBJ2-2, with no clear D. CDR3 length: 11 residues. Germline V lookup: CDR1 SEHNR, CDR2 FQNEAQ (reference sequence). Deletions cut 5 bases from V and 5 bases from J, with 3 bases between. The full variable domain, in which reference TRBV7-9 and TRBJ2-2 provide the parts outside the CDR3, is DTGVSQNPRHKITKRGQNVTFRCDPISEHNRLYWYRQTLGQGPEFLTYFQNEAQLEKSRLLSDRFSAERPKGSFSTLEIQRTEQGDSAMYLCASSETGELFFGEGSRLTVL.